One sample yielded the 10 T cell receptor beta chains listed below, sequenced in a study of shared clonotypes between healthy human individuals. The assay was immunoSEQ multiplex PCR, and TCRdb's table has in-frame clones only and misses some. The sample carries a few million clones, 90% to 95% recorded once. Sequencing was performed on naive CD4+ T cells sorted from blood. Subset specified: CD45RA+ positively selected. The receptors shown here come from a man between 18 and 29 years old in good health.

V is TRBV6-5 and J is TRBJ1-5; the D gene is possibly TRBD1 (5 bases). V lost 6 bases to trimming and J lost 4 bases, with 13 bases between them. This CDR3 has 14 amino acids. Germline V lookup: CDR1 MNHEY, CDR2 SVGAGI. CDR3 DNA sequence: TGTGCCAGCAGGGCAGGGACGGCGAATCAGCCCCAGCATTTT. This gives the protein CASRAGTANQPQHF.

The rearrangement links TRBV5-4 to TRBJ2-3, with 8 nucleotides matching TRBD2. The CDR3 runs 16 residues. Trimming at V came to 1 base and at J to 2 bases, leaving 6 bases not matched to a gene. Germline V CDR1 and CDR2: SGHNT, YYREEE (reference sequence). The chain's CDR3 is CASSLHRREATDTQYF. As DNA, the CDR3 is TGTGCCAGCAGCTTGCACCGGCGGGAGGCCACAGATACGCAGTATTTT.

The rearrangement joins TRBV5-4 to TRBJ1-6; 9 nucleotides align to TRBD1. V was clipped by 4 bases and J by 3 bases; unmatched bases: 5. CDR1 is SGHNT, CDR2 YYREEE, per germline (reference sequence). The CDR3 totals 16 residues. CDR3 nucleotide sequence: TGTGCCAGCAGCATACAGGGGGCGAACTATAATTCACCCCTCCACTTT. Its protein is CASSIQGANYNSPLHF.

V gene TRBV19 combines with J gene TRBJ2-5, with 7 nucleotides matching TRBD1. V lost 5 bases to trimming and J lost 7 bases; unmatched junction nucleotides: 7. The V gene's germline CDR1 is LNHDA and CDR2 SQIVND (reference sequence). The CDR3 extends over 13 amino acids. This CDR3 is CASSSLPGGTQYF. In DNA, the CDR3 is TGTGCCAGTAGTTCTTTGCCAGGGGGGACCCAGTACTTC.

For the CDR3, the DNA is TGCGCCACCGAGCCAGGATATGGCACCGGGGAGCTGTTTTTT. Translated: CATEPGYGTGELFF. This rearrangement joins TRBV5-1 to TRBJ2-2; D is unclear. Germline assignment: CDR1 SGHRS and CDR2 YFSETQ. This CDR3 has 14 amino acids. V lost 9 bases to trimming and J lost 4 bases, with 16 bases between them.

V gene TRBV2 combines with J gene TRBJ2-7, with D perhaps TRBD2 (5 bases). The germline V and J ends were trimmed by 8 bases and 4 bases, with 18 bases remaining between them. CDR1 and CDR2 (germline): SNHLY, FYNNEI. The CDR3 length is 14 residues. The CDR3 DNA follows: TGTGCCAGCCTCTCAGGAGAGGGCTCATACGAGCAGTACTTC. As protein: CASLSGEGSYEQYF. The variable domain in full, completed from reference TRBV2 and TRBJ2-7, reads EPEVTQTPSHQVTQMGQEVILRCVPISNHLYFYWYRQILGQKVEFLVSFYNNEISEKSEIFDDQFSVERPDGSNFTLKIRSTKLEDSAMYFCASLSGEGSYEQYFGPGTRLTVT.

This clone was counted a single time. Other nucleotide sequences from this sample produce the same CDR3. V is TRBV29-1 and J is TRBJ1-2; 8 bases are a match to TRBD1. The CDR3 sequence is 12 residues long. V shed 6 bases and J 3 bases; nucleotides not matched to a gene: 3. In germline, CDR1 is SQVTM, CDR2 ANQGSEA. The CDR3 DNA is TGCAGCGTCAAACAGGGGGACTATGGCTACACCTTC. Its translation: CSVKQGDYGYTF.

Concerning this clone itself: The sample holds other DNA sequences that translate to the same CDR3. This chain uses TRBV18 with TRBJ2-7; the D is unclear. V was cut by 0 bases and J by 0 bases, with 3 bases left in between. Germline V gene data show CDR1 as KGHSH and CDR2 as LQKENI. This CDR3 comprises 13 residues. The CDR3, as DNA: TGTGCCAGCTCACCACCGGACTCCTACGAGCAGTACTTC. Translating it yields CASSPPDSYEQYF.

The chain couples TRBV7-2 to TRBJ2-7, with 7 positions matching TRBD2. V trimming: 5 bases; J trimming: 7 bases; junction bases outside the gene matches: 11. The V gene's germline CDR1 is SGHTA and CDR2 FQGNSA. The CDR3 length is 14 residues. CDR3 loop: CASSPGGGPGEQYF. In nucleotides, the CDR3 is TGTGCCAGCAGCCCGGGGGGAGGGCCAGGTGAGCAGTACTTC.

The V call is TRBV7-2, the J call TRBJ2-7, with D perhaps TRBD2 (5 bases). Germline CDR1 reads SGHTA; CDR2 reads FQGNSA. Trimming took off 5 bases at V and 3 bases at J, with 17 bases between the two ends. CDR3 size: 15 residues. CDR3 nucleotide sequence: TGTGCCAGCAGCCCCCCCGCACCGGGGAACTACGAGCAGTACTTC. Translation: CASSPPAPGNYEQYF.